The 3 T cell receptor beta chains below come from one sample, sequenced in a study of identical twins. TCRdb re-called the 5' RACE reads with MiXCR, one entry per CDR3 protein. Among fewer than 250,000 distinct CDR3 sequences, approximately 7.3% were seen once, and the ten largest hold roughly 5%. This sample was shared with a second study, whose subject was yellow fever vaccine responses in identical twins.

Sequencing was performed on CD8+ T cells sorted from blood. The receptors stem from a young woman in good health.

This clonotype came up many times. The chain recombines TRBV29-1 with TRBJ1-5; D uncertain. Trimming left V 5 bases short and J 0 bases short, with 5 bases between. The CDR3 spans 12 residues. The germline CDR1 and CDR2 sequences are SQVTM and ANQGSEA. The CDR3: CSVRHSNQPQHF. The CDR3 DNA sequence: TGCAGCGTTCGACATAGCAATCAGCCCCAGCATTTT. Complete variable domain (other parts from reference TRBV29-1 and TRBJ1-5): SAVISQKPSRDICQRGTSLTIQCQVDSQVTMMFWYRQQPGQSLTLIATANQGSEATYESGFVIDKFPISRPNLTFSTLTVSNMSPEDSSIYLCSVRHSNQPQHFGDGTRLSIL.

This clonotype turned up a few times. The chain recombines TRBV4-1 with TRBJ1-2, with D maybe TRBD1 (6 bases). The germline CDR1 and CDR2 sequences are MGHRA and YSYEKL. The CDR3 extends over 15 amino acids. V lost 1 base and J lost 8, with 17 bases in between. The CDR3 region is CASSQAPPGGRGYTF. The DNA for the CDR3 is TGCGCCAGCAGCCAAGCCCCTCCTGGGGGCCGGGGCTACACCTTC.

This clonotype was counted a few times. V is TRBV7-9 and J is TRBJ2-5, with TRBD2 as a possible D gene (5 bases). V dropped 1 base and J dropped 0 bases, with 12 bases sitting between them. This CDR3 contains 16 residues. Germline CDR1 SEHNR, CDR2 FQNEAQ (reference sequence). CDR3: CASSLVPGRYQETQYF. The CDR3 DNA is TGTGCCAGCAGCTTAGTACCGGGAAGGTACCAAGAGACCCAGTACTTC.